The 30 T cell receptor beta chains below come from one sample, sequenced in a study of cytomegalovirus exposure and HLA in healthy donors. PCR was performed using 60 Vbeta and 13 Jbeta primers. Produced via immunoSEQ multiplex PCR; TCRdb's table is partial and in-frame only. The table lists about 120,000 clones, around 76% of them singletons. Sequencing used PBMCs. The receptors derive from a man in his forties or fifties in good health and CMV-seropositive.

CDR3 sequence reads: CASRALAGDHQETQYF. DNA of the CDR3: TGTGCCAGTAGAGCCCTAGCGGGAGACCACCAAGAGACCCAGTACTTC. The V call is TRBV19, the J call TRBJ2-5; 10 nucleotides agree with TRBD2. The CDR3 is made up of 16 amino acids. Germline loops: CDR1 LNHDA, CDR2 SQIVND (reference sequence). V lost 6 bases to trimming and J lost 0 bases; unmatched junction nucleotides: 7.

A single count supports this clone. The chain joins TRBV19 to TRBJ2-1; 10 bases map to TRBD1. Per the germline V gene, CDR1 is LNHDA and CDR2 is SQIVND (reference sequence). V lost 4 bases, J lost 7 bases, and 10 bases stayed unmatched. The CDR3 consists of 16 residues. In DNA, the CDR3 is TGTGCCAGTAGTACCTCGACAGGGGGCTGGCGGAATGAGCAGTTCTTC. Protein: CASSTSTGGWRNEQFF.

J is TRBJ1-2 and V is TRBV28; the match to TRBD1 covers 10 bases. V shed 3 bases and J 7 bases; nucleotides not matched to a gene: 2. The CDR3 is made up of 13 amino acids. Germline V gene data show CDR1 as MDHEN and CDR2 as SYDVKM. This CDR3 reads CASSLGQGIGYTF. CDR3 bases: TGTGCCAGCAGTTTGGGACAGGGGATTGGCTACACCTTC.

The rearrangement joins TRBV28 to TRBJ2-1, with 10 bases identical to TRBD2. Germline V gene lookup returns CDR1 MDHEN and CDR2 SYDVKM. The CDR3 consists of 18 residues. Trimming removed 0 bases from V and 7 bases from J; junction bases left unmatched: 12. CDR3 sequence reads: CASSLWRLAGDDSNEQFF. The CDR3 DNA sequence: TGTGCCAGCAGTTTATGGCGGCTAGCGGGAGATGATTCGAATGAGCAGTTCTTC.

The chain joins TRBV21-1 to TRBJ2-4; TRBD2, the table's D call, lacks a check against the DNA. TRBV21-1 is a listed pseudogene. The CDR3 totals 15 residues. CDR3 residues: CASPGGREAKNIQYF. CDR3 in DNA: TGTGCCAGCCCTGGCGGTCGGGAAGCCAAAAACATTCAGTACTTC.

The genes are TRBV15 and TRBJ2-1, with D possibly being TRBD2 (5 bases). Trimming cost V 4 bases and J 8 bases, with 18 bases left between them. The CDR3 length is 15 residues. Germline CDR1 reads LNHNV; CDR2 reads YYDKDF (reference sequence). DNA for the CDR3: TGTGCCACCAGCATATCGGACCGGGAATTCGATGAGCAGTTCTTC. Amino acid sequence: CATSISDREFDEQFF.

The chain recombines TRBV13 with TRBJ2-1; 8 bases match TRBD1. V shed 5 bases, J shed 2 bases, and the junction held 8 bases outside the gene matches. This CDR3 has 16 amino acids. Germline loops: CDR1 PRHDT, CDR2 FYEKMQ (reference sequence). The CDR3 DNA follows: TGTGCCAGCAGCGGTTCCGGGACAGGCGCCTACAATGAGCAGTTCTTC. It codes for CASSGSGTGAYNEQFF.

V is TRBV5-4 and J is TRBJ1-1; no definite D call. Trimming left V 3 bases short and J 3 bases short, with 9 bases between. The CDR3 sequence is 13 residues long. CDR1 and CDR2 (germline): SGHNT, YYREEE (reference sequence). This chain's CDR3 is CASSSRGDTEAFF. CDR3 in DNA: TGTGCCAGCAGCTCCCGCGGGGACACTGAAGCTTTCTTT.

The chain is built from TRBV5-6 and TRBJ2-6; D gene ambiguous. Germline V lookup: CDR1 SGHDT, CDR2 YYEEEE. The V end was cut by 1 base, the J end by 4 bases, with 3 bases between. This CDR3 contains 13 residues. The CDR3 nucleotides are TGTGCCAGCAGCTTGTTAGGGGCCAACGTCCTGACTTTC. Protein: CASSLLGANVLTF. Using reference TRBV5-6 and TRBJ2-6 for the parts outside the CDR3, the full variable domain is DAGVTQSPTHLIKTRGQQVTLRCSPKSGHDTVSWYQQALGQGPQFIFQYYEEEERQRGNFPDRFSGHQFPNYSSELNVNALLLGDSALYLCASSLLGANVLTFGAGSRLTVL.

V usage is TRBV14 and J usage is TRBJ1-3, with D maybe TRBD1 (6 bases). Trimming removed 5 bases at V and 3 bases at J, with 11 bases between. Germline CDR1 and CDR2: SGHDN and FVKESK. The CDR3 is 14 amino acids. CDR3 loop: CASSFSGDGNTIYF. CDR3 in DNA: TGTGCCAGCAGCTTCTCAGGGGATGGAAACACCATATATTTT.

The chain employs TRBV10-3 and TRBJ1-1; D gene unclear. Trimming took 0 bases from V and 4 from J, leaving 12 bases between them. CDR3 length equals 15 residues. Germline V gene data show CDR1 as ENHRY and CDR2 as SYGVKD. The CDR3 sequence: CAISESTPGSTEAFF. In DNA, the CDR3 is TGTGCCATCAGTGAGTCGACTCCGGGGTCCACTGAAGCTTTCTTT.

The chain has TRBV12-2 and TRBJ2-1; whether TRBD1, the table's D call, matches the DNA was not checked. TRBV12-2 is recorded as a pseudogene. The CDR3 covers 17 residues. CDR3 nucleotide sequence: TGTGCAAGTCGCCCCGTACCGGACAGGGCTATTTTCAATGAGCAGTTCTTC. As protein: CASRPVPDRAIFNEQFF.

This clone was observed a handful of times. The chain joins TRBV5-1 to TRBJ2-1, with 9 nucleotides matching TRBD2. Losses at the gene ends were 4 bases for V and 5 bases for J; bases not matched to a gene: 7. This CDR3 is built from 15 residues. The V gene's germline CDR1 is SGHRS and CDR2 YFSETQ. This chain's CDR3 is CASSRELAGNNEQFF. The DNA for the CDR3 is TGCGCCAGCAGCCGGGAGCTAGCGGGGAACAATGAGCAGTTCTTC.

This clone is labeled medium-sized. The rearrangement joins TRBV6-1 to TRBJ2-7, with TRBD1 as a possible D gene (5 bases). This CDR3 comprises 15 residues. V was pared by 2 bases and J by 0 bases, with 11 bases between. The germline V gene has CDR1 MNHNS and CDR2 SASEGT. Here the CDR3 DNA reads TGTGCCAGCAGTGAACAGGGCGCCAGCTCCTACGAGCAGTACTTC. This translates into CASSEQGASSYEQYF.

This clone has more than one count but fewer than ten. The rearrangement links TRBV29-1 to TRBJ1-2, with 9 bases matching TRBD1. The CDR3 is 12 residues long. J gave up 8 bases and V 6 bases, and 7 bases lay outside the gene matches. CDR1 and CDR2 from the germline V gene are SQVTM and ANQGSEA. As DNA, the CDR3 is TGCAGCGTCGGGACAGGGCTGTACGGCTACACCTTC. This encodes CSVGTGLYGYTF.

The V and J genes are TRBV6-1 and TRBJ2-3; 7 positions agree with TRBD1. V trimming: 4 bases; J trimming: 2 bases; junction bases outside the gene matches: 12. CDR3 length: 17 residues. Germline V lookup: CDR1 MNHNS, CDR2 SASEGT. The CDR3 loop is CASSAPLQGMNTDTQYF. In DNA form, the CDR3 reads TGTGCCAGCAGTGCTCCCCTACAGGGGATGAACACAGATACGCAGTATTTT.

This chain links TRBV28 with TRBJ2-3, with 8 bases that match TRBD1. The ends lost 3 bases at V and 0 bases at J; junction bases unmatched: 5. The CDR3 runs to 16 residues. Germline values: CDR1 MDHEN, CDR2 SYDVKM. The CDR3 region is CASSFRQGRSTDTQYF. DNA for the CDR3: TGTGCCAGCAGTTTCCGACAGGGGAGAAGCACAGATACGCAGTATTTT.

This clone was detected only a few times. The V gene is TRBV6-6, the J gene TRBJ2-1, with 7 bases lining up with TRBD1. Germline-derived CDR1 and CDR2 are MNHNY and SVGAGI (reference sequence). V was clipped by 7 bases and J by 10 bases; unmatched bases: 19. The length of the CDR3 is 16 residues. The CDR3: CASTFSLGQAGGEQFF. The DNA for the CDR3 is TGTGCCAGCACCTTCTCATTAGGACAGGCCGGTGGGGAGCAGTTCTTC.

The chain couples TRBV19 to TRBJ1-6; no clear D gene. CDR1 is LNHDA and CDR2 is SQIVND in the germline V gene (reference sequence). The ends were cut back, 7 bases at V and 8 bases at J, with 21 bases in the middle. This CDR3 has 16 residues. CDR3 bases: TGTGCCAGTAACGACTACAGCACGGGGAGGGATTCACCCCTCCACTTT. Its translation is CASNDYSTGRDSPLHF. Combining the CDR3 with reference TRBV19 and TRBJ1-6 gives the whole variable domain DGGITQSPKYLFRKEGQNVTLSCEQNLNHDAMYWYRQDPGQGLRLIYYSQIVNDFQKGDIAEGYSVSREKKESFPLTVTSAQKNPTAFYLCASNDYSTGRDSPLHFGNGTRLTVT.

The V call is TRBV6-1, the J call TRBJ2-3; tentatively, D is TRBD1 (5 bases). The CDR3 consists of 16 residues. Deletions cut 2 bases from V and 2 bases from J, with 14 bases between. Germline CDR1 MNHNS, CDR2 SASEGT. The CDR3 sequence is CASSEQGGTHTDTQYF. DNA for the CDR3: TGTGCCAGCAGTGAACAGGGCGGAACCCACACAGATACGCAGTATTTT.

The chain couples TRBV7-9 to TRBJ2-5, with TRBD1 matching 12 bases. The CDR3 spans 15 residues. The germline V gene has CDR1 SEHNR and CDR2 FQNEAQ (reference sequence). Trimming cost V 4 bases and J 5 bases; bases outside gene matches: 5. The CDR3 coding sequence is TGTGCCAGCAGCTCCGGGACAGGGGGCAGGGAGACCCAGTACTTC. Residues: CASSSGTGGRETQYF. The full variable domain, rest sourced from reference TRBV7-9 and TRBJ2-5, is DTGVSQNPRHKITKRGQNVTFRCDPISEHNRLYWYRQTLGQGPEFLTYFQNEAQLEKSRLLSDRFSAERPKGSFSTLEIQRTEQGDSAMYLCASSSGTGGRETQYFGPGTRLLVL.

This clone turned up a few times. The V gene is TRBV25-1, the J gene TRBJ1-4; the match to TRBD1 covers 7 bases. Per the germline V gene, CDR1 is MGHDK and CDR2 is SYGVNS. This CDR3 has 16 amino acids. V trimming: 0 bases; J trimming: 0 bases; junction bases outside the gene matches: 1. The CDR3 region is CASSEYGQATNEKLFF. The CDR3 nucleotides read TGTGCCAGCAGTGAATACGGACAGGCAACTAATGAAAAACTGTTTTTT.

As concerns this clone: The CDR3 carries no conserved terminal phenylalanine or tryptophan, so it likely arises from a read error. Because the CDR3's place on the DNA is in doubt, the DNA is left out and the CDR3 is given as listed by TCRdb. The chain employs TRBV18 and TRBJ1-1; no DNA check was done on the table's D call, TRBD1. The CDR3 is 13 amino acids in total, end residues counted. The germline gives CDR1 KGHSH, CDR2 LQKENI. The CDR3 here is CASSPPNPTGTHL.

This clone was found a few times. V gene TRBV6-1 combines with J gene TRBJ2-7; 7 nucleotides line up with TRBD2. V was clipped by 1 base and J by 5 bases; unmatched bases: 11. The CDR3 runs 16 residues. Looked up from germline, CDR1 is MNHNS and CDR2 is SASEGT. CDR3 sequence: CASSEGPGGSLHEQYF. The CDR3 nucleotides read TGTGCCAGCAGTGAAGGCCCTGGCGGGAGTCTCCACGAGCAGTACTTC.

This rearrangement joins TRBV2 to TRBJ2-3; the match to TRBD2 covers 12 bases. The germline gives CDR1 SNHLY, CDR2 FYNNEI. V was clipped by 3 bases and J by 2 bases; unmatched bases: 3. This CDR3 is 16 amino acids long. CDR3 region: CASSDPSGRDTDTQYF. The CDR3 region has the DNA TGTGCCAGCAGTGATCCTAGCGGGAGGGACACAGATACGCAGTATTTT.

The chain combines TRBV10-1 with TRBJ1-4, with TRBD1 as a possible D gene (5 bases). In germline, CDR1 is WNHNN, CDR2 SYGVQD (reference sequence). Trimming left V 5 bases short and J 5 bases short, with 6 bases between. There are 12 residues in the CDR3. This CDR3 is CASSRTNEKLFF. CDR3 bases: TGCGCCAGCAGTCGGACAAATGAAAAACTGTTTTTT.

The V and J genes are TRBV4-1 and TRBJ2-7; maybe TRBD1 (6 bases). CDR1 and CDR2 from the germline V gene are MGHRA and YSYEKL. Between the trimmed V and J ends, which lost 4 bases and 5 bases, there was a span of 18 bases. The CDR3 totals 15 residues. The chain's CDR3 is CASSRRQDSLDEQYF. For the CDR3, the DNA is TGCGCCAGCAGCCGCCGACAGGACTCGTTGGACGAGCAGTACTTC.

This chain connects TRBV6-6 to TRBJ2-2; 11 nucleotides line up with TRBD2. Germline loops: CDR1 MNHNY, CDR2 SVGAGI (reference sequence). This CDR3 comprises 16 residues. V shed 6 bases, J shed 5 bases, and the junction held 8 bases outside the gene matches. The CDR3 coding sequence is TGTGCCAGCAGCCCAACGGGACTAGCGGTGACCGGGGAGCTGTTTTTT. Protein sequence: CASSPTGLAVTGELFF.

This clone was detected only once. V gene TRBV5-6 combines with J gene TRBJ2-1; 11 nucleotides line up with TRBD1. The CDR3 loop spans 16 amino acids. V shed 4 bases and J 0 bases; nucleotides not matched to a gene: 3. Germline V gene data show CDR1 as SGHDT and CDR2 as YYEEEE. The CDR3 DNA reads as TGTGCCAGCAGCAAAGGGACAGGGGGCTCCTACAATGAGCAGTTCTTC. Amino acid sequence: CASSKGTGGSYNEQFF.

This clone showed up just once. This chain joins TRBV19 and TRBJ2-3; TRBD2 might be the D (6 bases). Germline CDR1 is LNHDA and CDR2 is SQIVND (reference sequence). This CDR3 is 12 amino acids long. Trimming shortened V by 4 bases and J by 6 bases, and 8 bases separated the two germline ends. In DNA form, the CDR3 reads TGTGCCAGTAGTACCAGCGGGGATACGCAGTATTTT. Its protein is CASSTSGDTQYF. Full variable domain (remainder filled in from reference TRBV19 and TRBJ2-3): DGGITQSPKYLFRKEGQNVTLSCEQNLNHDAMYWYRQDPGQGLRLIYYSQIVNDFQKGDIAEGYSVSREKKESFPLTVTSAQKNPTAFYLCASSTSGDTQYFGPGTRLTVL.